This TCR beta chain originates from a study of blood T cell repertoires in COVID-19. As regards this clone: At one of its ends the junction is not consistent with the germline gene, which may arise from a read error.

TCRdb keeps only in-frame clones here, not all; method: immunoSEQ multiplex PCR. The profile shows approximately 200,000 clones, 87% of them singletons. The material sequenced was PBMCs or T cells enriched from blood (not recorded which). The TCR was taken from a man between 18 and 35 years old with acute COVID-19.

CDR3 sequence reads: CASSPIVSRLTSYNEQFF. CDR3 sequence (DNA): TGTGCTAGCAGCCCAATCGTCTCTCGGCTGACTAGCTACAATGAGCAGTTCTTC. The chain uses TRBV7-7 and TRBJ2-1; weak D call: TRBD2 (6 bases). CDR3 length equals 18 residues. Germline assignment: CDR1 SSHAT and CDR2 FNYEAQ (reference sequence).